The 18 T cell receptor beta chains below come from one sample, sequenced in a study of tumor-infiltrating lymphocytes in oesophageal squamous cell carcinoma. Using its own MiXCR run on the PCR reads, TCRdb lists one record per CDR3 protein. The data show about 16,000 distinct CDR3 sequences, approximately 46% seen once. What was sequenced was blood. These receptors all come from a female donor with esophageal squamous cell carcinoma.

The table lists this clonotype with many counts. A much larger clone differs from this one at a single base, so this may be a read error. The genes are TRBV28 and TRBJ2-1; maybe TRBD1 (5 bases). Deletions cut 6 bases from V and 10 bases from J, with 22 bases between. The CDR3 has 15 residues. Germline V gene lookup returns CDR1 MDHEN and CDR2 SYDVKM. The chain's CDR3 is CASSPGSAGAYEQFF. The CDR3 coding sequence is TGTGCCAGCAGCCCTGGATCCGCTGGGGCCTACGAGCAGTTCTTC.

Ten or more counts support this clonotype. CDR3 sequence reads: CASWAGYNEQYF. CDR3 DNA: TGTGCCAGCTGGGCGGGGTACAATGAGCAGTACTTC. This chain uses TRBV12-3 or TRBV12-4 with TRBJ2-5, with D tentatively TRBD2 (6 bases). The CDR3 runs 12 residues. The germline V and J ends were trimmed by 8 bases and 11 bases, with 18 bases remaining between them.

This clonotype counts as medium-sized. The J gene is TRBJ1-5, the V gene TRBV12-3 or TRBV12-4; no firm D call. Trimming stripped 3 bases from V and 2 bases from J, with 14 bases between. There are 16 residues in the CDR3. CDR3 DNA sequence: TGTGCCAGCAGTTTTGGGCTAGGGATGGGCAATCAGCCCCAGCATTTT. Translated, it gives CASSFGLGMGNQPQHF.

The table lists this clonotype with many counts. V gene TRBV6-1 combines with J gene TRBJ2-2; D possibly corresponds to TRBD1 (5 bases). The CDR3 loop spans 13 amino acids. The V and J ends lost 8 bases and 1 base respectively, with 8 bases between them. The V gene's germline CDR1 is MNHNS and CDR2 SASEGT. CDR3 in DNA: TGTGCCAGCCTGGGGCAGAACACCGGGGAGCTGTTTTTT. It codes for CASLGQNTGELFF.

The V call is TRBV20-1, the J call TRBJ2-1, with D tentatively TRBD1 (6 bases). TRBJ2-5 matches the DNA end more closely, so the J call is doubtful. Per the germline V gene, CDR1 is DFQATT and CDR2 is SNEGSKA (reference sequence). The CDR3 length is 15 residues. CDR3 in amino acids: CSARDLVRQAETQYF. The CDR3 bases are TGCAGTGCTAGAGATCTGGTTCGACAGGCGGAGACCCAGTACTTC.

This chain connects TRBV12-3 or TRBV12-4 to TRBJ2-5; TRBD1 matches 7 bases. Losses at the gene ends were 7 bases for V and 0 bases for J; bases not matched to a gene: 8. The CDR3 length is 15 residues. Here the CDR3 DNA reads TGTGCCAGCACCGTCACGACAGGGAACCAAGAGACCCAGTACTTC. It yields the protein CASTVTTGNQETQYF.

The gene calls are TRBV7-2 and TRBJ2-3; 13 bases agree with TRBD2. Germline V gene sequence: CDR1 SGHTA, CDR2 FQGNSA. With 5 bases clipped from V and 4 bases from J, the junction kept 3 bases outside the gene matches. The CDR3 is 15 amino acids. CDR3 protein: CASSRLAGGSDTQYF. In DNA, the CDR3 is TGTGCCAGCAGCCGACTAGCGGGAGGTTCAGATACGCAGTATTTT.

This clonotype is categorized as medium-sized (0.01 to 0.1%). CDR3 DNA sequence: TGTGCCAGCAGCCCCACCCTCCCCTACGAGCAGTACTTC. This encodes CASSPTLPYEQYF. This chain links TRBV7-9 with TRBJ2-7; D is unresolved. The germline V and J ends were trimmed by 5 bases and 2 bases, with 10 bases remaining between them. The length of the CDR3 is 13 residues. Germline loops: CDR1 SEHNR, CDR2 FQNEAQ (reference sequence).

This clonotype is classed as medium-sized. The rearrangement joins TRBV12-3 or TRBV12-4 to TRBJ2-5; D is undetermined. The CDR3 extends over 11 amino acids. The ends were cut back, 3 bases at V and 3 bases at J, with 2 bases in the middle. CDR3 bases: TGTGCCAGCAGTTTCGAAGAGACCCAGTACTTC. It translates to CASSFEETQYF.

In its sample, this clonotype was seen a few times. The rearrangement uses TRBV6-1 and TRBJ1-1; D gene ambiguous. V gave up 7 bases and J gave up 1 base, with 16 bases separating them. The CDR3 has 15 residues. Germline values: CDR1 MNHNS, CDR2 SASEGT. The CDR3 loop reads CASIDLGTTNTEAFF. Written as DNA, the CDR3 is TGTGCCAGCATAGACTTAGGTACGACGAACACTGAAGCTTTCTTT.

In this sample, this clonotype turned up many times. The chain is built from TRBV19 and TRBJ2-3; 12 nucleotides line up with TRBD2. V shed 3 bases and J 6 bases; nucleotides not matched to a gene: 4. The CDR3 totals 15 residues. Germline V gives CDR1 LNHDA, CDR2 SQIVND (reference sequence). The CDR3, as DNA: TGTGCCAGTAGTATTACTAGCGGGAGGTCTGATACGCAGTATTTT. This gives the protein CASSITSGRSDTQYF.

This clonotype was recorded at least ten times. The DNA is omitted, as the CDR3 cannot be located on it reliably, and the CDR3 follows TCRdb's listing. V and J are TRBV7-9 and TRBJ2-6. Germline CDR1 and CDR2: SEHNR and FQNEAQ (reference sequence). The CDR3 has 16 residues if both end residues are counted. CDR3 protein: CASSLGCRHVWLHLRF.

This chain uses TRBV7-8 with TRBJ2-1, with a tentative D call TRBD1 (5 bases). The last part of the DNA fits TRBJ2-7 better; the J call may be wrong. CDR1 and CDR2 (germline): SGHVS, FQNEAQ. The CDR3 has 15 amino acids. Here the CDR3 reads CASSLYAQGNYEQYF. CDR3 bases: TGTGCCAGCAGCTTGTATGCCCAGGGTAACTACGAGCAGTACTTC.

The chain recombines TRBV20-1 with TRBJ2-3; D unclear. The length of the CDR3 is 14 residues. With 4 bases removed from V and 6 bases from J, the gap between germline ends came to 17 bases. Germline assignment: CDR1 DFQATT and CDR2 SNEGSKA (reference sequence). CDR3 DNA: TGCAGTGCTAAGTTCGGCGGAAGACATGATACGCAGTATTTT. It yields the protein CSAKFGGRHDTQYF.

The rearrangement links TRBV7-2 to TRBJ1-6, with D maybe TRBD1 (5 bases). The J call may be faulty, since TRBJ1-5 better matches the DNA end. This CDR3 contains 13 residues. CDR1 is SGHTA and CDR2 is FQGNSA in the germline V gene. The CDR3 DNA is TGTGCCAGCAGCGTTAGGGGTAACCAGCCCCAGCATTTT. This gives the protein CASSVRGNQPQHF.

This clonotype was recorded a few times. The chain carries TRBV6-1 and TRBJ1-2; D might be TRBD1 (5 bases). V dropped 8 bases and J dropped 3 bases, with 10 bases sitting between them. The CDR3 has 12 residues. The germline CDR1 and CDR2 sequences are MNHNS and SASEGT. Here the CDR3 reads CASGGGYYGYTF. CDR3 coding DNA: TGTGCCAGCGGTGGGGGTTACTATGGCTACACCTTC.

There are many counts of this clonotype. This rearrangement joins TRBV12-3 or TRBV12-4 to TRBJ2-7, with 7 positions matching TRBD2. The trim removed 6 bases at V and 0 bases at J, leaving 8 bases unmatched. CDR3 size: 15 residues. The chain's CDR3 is CASREFSGSSYEQYF. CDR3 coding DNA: TGTGCCAGCAGAGAATTTAGCGGGTCCTCCTACGAGCAGTACTTC.

CDR3 sequence (DNA): TGTGCCAGCAGTTACAATTCGATAAAACAAGAGACCCAGTACTTC. Protein sequence: CASSYNSIKQETQYF. The chain recombines TRBV6-6 with TRBJ2-1; D gene uncertain. TRBJ2-5 matches the DNA end more closely, so the J call is doubtful. This CDR3 has 15 amino acids. Germline loops: CDR1 MNHNY, CDR2 SVGAGI (reference sequence).